These 4 T cell receptor beta chains originate from one sample sequenced in a study of identical twins. TCRdb called the 5' RACE reads again in MiXCR, with one record for every CDR3 protein. The repertoire holds 650,000 to 800,000 distinct CDR3 sequences, with around 8.3% as singletons. This same sample was also part of a study on yellow fever vaccine responses in identical twins.

Sequencing was done on a sample of PBMCs. The source is a woman aged 18-30 years in good health.

This clonotype has just a few counts. The chain couples TRBV29-1 to TRBJ2-7, with D possibly being TRBD1 or TRBD2 (6 bases each). The germline gives CDR1 SQVTM, CDR2 ANQGSEA. The CDR3 consists of 12 residues. V dropped 4 bases and J dropped 3 bases, with 10 bases sitting between them. CDR3 in amino acids: CSVVGGLYEQYF. CDR3 in DNA: TGCAGCGTTGTTGGGGGGCTCTACGAGCAGTACTTC.

The genes are TRBV18 and TRBJ2-1; 10 bases are shared with TRBD1. The V and J ends lost 3 bases and 4 bases, in that order; junction bases with no gene match: 9. This CDR3 is 17 amino acids long. Germline V CDR1 and CDR2: KGHSH, LQKENI. The CDR3 DNA reads as TGTGCCAGCTCACCCCGGGACAGGGGAATCCAATACAATGAGCAGTTCTTC. Translating it yields CASSPRDRGIQYNEQFF.

This clonotype has a handful of counts. V gene TRBV5-1 combines with J gene TRBJ2-3, with D unclear. This CDR3 contains 14 residues. The V end was cut by 0 bases, the J end by 1 base, with 6 bases between. CDR1 and CDR2 (germline): SGHRS, YFSETQ. The CDR3 DNA reads TGCGCCAGCAGCTTGGAAACCCGCACAGATACGCAGTATTTT. Encoded protein: CASSLETRTDTQYF.

V and J are TRBV15 and TRBJ2-1, with 7 bases identical to TRBD1. This CDR3 has 15 amino acids. V lost 0 bases and J lost 7; bases outside the gene matches: 6. The germline V gene has CDR1 LNHNV and CDR2 YYDKDF (reference sequence). The CDR3 bases are TGTGCCACCAGCAGAGACCAGGGACAGCCGAATGAGCAGTTCTTC. This codes for CATSRDQGQPNEQFF.